There are many counts of the clone carrying this T cell receptor beta chain. This sample is drawn from a study of spatial heterogeneity in lung cancer. Via MiXCR, TCRdb re-called the 5' RACE reads, giving one row per CDR3 protein. This table holds 40,000 to 45,000 distinct CDR3 sequences, approximately 15% found once. Described time point: sample taken at primary tumor resection. Donors were 55 to 75 untreated early-stage non-small cell lung cancer patients. Whole RNA, which was extracted from tumor, nontumor lung tissue or frozen PBMC, was sequenced without any cell sorting. The CDR3 is 16 amino acids. CDR1 is MNHEY and CDR2 is SVGEGT in the germline V gene. Trimming cost V 2 bases and J 5 bases, with 18 bases left between them.

The genes are TRBV6-2 or TRBV6-3 and TRBJ1-1, with D perhaps matching TRBD1 (6 bases). This receptor was taken from a male donor with early-stage non-small cell lung cancer. The material sequenced was PBMCs, taken at surgery. This CDR3 is CASSYLSGRGGTEAFF. CDR3 DNA: TGTGCCAGCAGTTACCTCTCGGGCAGGGGTGGAACTGAAGCTTTCTTT.